The clone carrying this TCR beta chain occurred many times. The sample belongs to a study of CD8 T cells in ankylosing spondylitis. CDR3 length equals 14 residues. V was trimmed by 6 bases and J by 0 bases, leaving 11 bases between them. TCRdb re-derived calls from the 5' RACE reads in MiXCR, one entry per CDR3 protein. The data contain about 240,000 distinct CDR3 sequences, 8.6% of them singletons. The chain couples TRBV12-3 or TRBV12-4 to TRBJ1-2; D is possibly TRBD1 (6 bases). The sequenced sample consisted of blood, either unsorted or a sorted T cell fraction (not recorded which). The source of this sequence is a male donor with ankylosing spondylitis or in good health (not recorded which). CDR3 protein: CASSRTGPNYGYTF. CDR3 in DNA: TGTGCCAGCAGCCGCACAGGGCCTAACTATGGCTACACCTTC.